These 17 T cell receptor beta chains were all obtained from the same sample, sequenced in a study of blood T cell repertoires in COVID-19. The assay was immunoSEQ multiplex PCR, and TCRdb's table has in-frame clones only and misses some. The sample comprises some 110,000 clones, around 80% of which are singletons, and under 20% rests with the top ten. Source material: peripheral blood. The receptors come from a man aged 60 to 75 with active or convalescent COVID-19.

This chain connects TRBV2 to TRBJ2-1, with D possibly matching TRBD1 (6 bases). CDR1 and CDR2 (germline): SNHLY, FYNNEI. There are 14 residues in the CDR3. Trimming shortened V by 8 bases and J by 8 bases, and 19 bases separated the two germline ends. CDR3 sequence reads: CASQGSGDQDEQFF. CDR3 in DNA: TGTGCCAGCCAGGGGAGCGGAGATCAGGATGAGCAGTTCTTC. Based on the CDR3 plus reference TRBV2 and TRBJ2-1, the full variable domain is EPEVTQTPSHQVTQMGQEVILRCVPISNHLYFYWYRQILGQKVEFLVSFYNNEISEKSEIFDDQFSVERPDGSNFTLKIRSTKLEDSAMYFCASQGSGDQDEQFFGPGTRLTVL.

The chain recombines TRBV7-7 with TRBJ1-5; D remains ambiguous. The V and J ends lost 5 bases and 2 bases respectively, with 16 bases between them. Germline V gives CDR1 SSHAT, CDR2 FNYEAQ (reference sequence). The CDR3 contains 16 residues. For the CDR3, the DNA is TGTGCCAGCAGCGTCACGCAGGCGACGTGCAATCAGCCCCAGCATTTT. The encoded protein is CASSVTQATCNQPQHF.

V is TRBV28 and J is TRBJ2-7, with a tentative D call TRBD2 (5 bases). Germline CDR1 is MDHEN and CDR2 is SYDVKM. The CDR3 length is 15 residues. V was shortened by 3 bases and J by 0 bases, with 12 bases between the two germline ends. The CDR3 reads CASSFLTGSSYEQYF. The CDR3 DNA sequence: TGTGCCAGCAGTTTTTTAACGGGGAGCTCCTACGAGCAGTACTTC. Looking up the rest from reference TRBV28 and TRBJ2-7 gives the full variable domain: DVKVTQSSRYLVKRTGEKVFLECVQDMDHENMFWYRQDPGLGLRLIYFSYDVKMKEKGDIPEGYSVSREKKERFSLILESASTNQTSMYLCASSFLTGSSYEQYFGPGTRLTVT.

The rearrangement links TRBV6-2 or TRBV6-3 to TRBJ1-5; 7 positions agree with TRBD1. V trimming: 4 bases; J trimming: 6 bases; junction bases outside the gene matches: 3. Germline CDR1 is MNHEY and CDR2 is SVGEGT. The CDR3 spans 13 residues. CDR3 DNA: TGTGCCAGCAGTTCTCAGGGGGGTCAGCCCCAGCATTTT. Translated: CASSSQGGQPQHF.

The chain joins TRBV27 to TRBJ2-3; possibly TRBD1 for D (5 bases). Per the germline V gene, CDR1 is MNHEY and CDR2 is SMNVEV (reference sequence). This CDR3 spans 17 amino acids. V was cut by 6 bases and J by 1 base, with 20 bases left in between. The DNA for the CDR3 is TGTGCCAGCAGATTCACACAAGGGAAGACAGGCACAGATACGCAGTATTTT. This encodes CASRFTQGKTGTDTQYF.

CDR3 sequence reads: CASSASGGENTEAFF. CDR3 bases: TGTGCCAGCAGCGCCTCAGGGGGCGAGAACACTGAAGCTTTCTTT. This chain links TRBV7-9 with TRBJ1-1; the match to TRBD1 covers 8 bases. Germline trimming cut 5 bases from V and 1 base from J; bases unmatched to any gene: 6. The germline V gene has CDR1 SEHNR and CDR2 FQNEAQ (reference sequence). CDR3 length: 15 amino acids.

The chain employs TRBV9 and TRBJ2-5, with a tentative D call TRBD1 (5 bases). The CDR3 has 16 amino acids. Germline loops: CDR1 SGDLS, CDR2 YYNGEE. V was shortened by 0 bases and J by 7 bases, with 19 bases between the two germline ends. CDR3 in DNA: TGTGCCAGCAGCGTAGCACAGGCGTCCCCCCCGGGGACCCAGTACTTC. Translated, it gives CASSVAQASPPGTQYF.

This chain connects TRBV7-7 to TRBJ2-1, with TRBD1 matching over 7 bases. The V gene's germline CDR1 is SSHAT and CDR2 FNYEAQ (reference sequence). V was clipped by 5 bases and J by 5 bases; unmatched bases: 3. This CDR3 comprises 13 residues. The CDR3 DNA reads as TGTGCCAGCAGCCTGGGACAGCACAATGAGCAGTTCTTC. Its protein is CASSLGQHNEQFF. Full variable domain (remainder filled in from reference TRBV7-7 and TRBJ2-1): GAGVSQSPRYKVTKRGQDVTLRCDPISSHATLYWYQQALGQGPEFLTYFNYEAQPDKSGLPSDRFSAERPEGSISTLTIQRTEQRDSAMYRCASSLGQHNEQFFGPGTRLTVL.

The chain carries TRBV7-6 and TRBJ1-2, with D maybe TRBD1 (6 bases). CDR1 and CDR2 from the germline V gene are SGHVS and FNYEAQ. The CDR3 totals 14 residues. Trimming removed 5 bases at V and 0 bases at J, with 10 bases between. In nucleotides, the CDR3 is TGTGCCAGCAGCGGGGGCCCGGCTAACTATGGCTACACCTTC. It translates to CASSGGPANYGYTF.

Concerning this clone: A junction end diverges from the germline sequence, so it may reflect a read error. The chain recombines TRBV3-1 (or the pseudogene TRBV3-2) with TRBJ1-5, with D unresolved. The CDR3 consists of 13 residues. Germline CDR1 and CDR2: LGHDT and YNNKEL (reference sequence). CDR3 DNA: TGTGCCAGCAGCAACAGCCCCAATCGGCCCCAGCATTTT. It yields the protein CASSNSPNRPQHF.

This clone was counted a single time. This chain uses TRBV21-1 with TRBJ2-5; TRBD1 reflects the table's D call only, with no check against the DNA. TRBV21-1 represents a pseudogene. CDR3 length: 13 amino acids. In DNA, the CDR3 is TGTGCCAGCAGCAAAGTGGGCAAAGAGACCCAGTACTTC. Encoded protein: CASSKVGKETQYF.

The sample holds a few counts of this clone. V usage is TRBV10-3 and J usage is TRBJ2-5; TRBD2 matches at 12 bases. Germline values: CDR1 ENHRY, CDR2 SYGVKD. J was trimmed by 5 bases and V by 7 bases; bases with no gene match: 8. The CDR3 spans 15 residues. The CDR3 region is CAIKTSGSNSETQYF. The CDR3 region has the DNA TGTGCCATCAAGACTAGCGGGAGTAATTCGGAGACCCAGTACTTC.

This chain connects TRBV6-5 to TRBJ1-2, with TRBD1 identical over 8 bases. This CDR3 has 14 residues. CDR1 and CDR2 from the germline V gene are MNHEY and SVGAGI. The V segment lost 4 bases and the J segment 3 bases; nucleotides outside the gene matches: 4. In DNA form, the CDR3 reads TGTGCCAGCAGTTTGAACAGGGGGGACTATGGCTACACCTTC. This gives the protein CASSLNRGDYGYTF.

This clone showed up just once. Other nucleotide sequences in the sample specify the same CDR3. This sequence joins TRBV18 and TRBJ2-1; 9 nucleotides agree with TRBD2. The germline CDR1 and CDR2 sequences are KGHSH and LQKENI. This CDR3 is built from 15 residues. Trimming at V came to 0 bases and at J to 5 bases, leaving 2 bases not matched to a gene. CDR3 nucleotides: TGTGCCAGCTCACCACCTAGCGGGAGAGACAATGAGCAGTTCTTC. Residues: CASSPPSGRDNEQFF.

Note on this clone: This sample also contains other DNA sequences that code for the same CDR3. This rearrangement joins TRBV11-2 to TRBJ1-1, with TRBD1 matching 8 bases. The CDR3 has 13 amino acids. The germline CDR1 and CDR2 sequences are SGHAT and FQNNGV. J was trimmed by 5 bases and V by 2 bases; bases with no gene match: 1. The CDR3 is CASSLTGGTEAFF. CDR3 sequence (DNA): TGTGCCAGCAGCTTAACAGGGGGAACTGAAGCTTTCTTT.

This clone was detected once. V is TRBV30 and J is TRBJ2-1; 10 bases line up with TRBD2. CDR1 and CDR2 from the germline V gene are GTSNPN and SVGIG (reference sequence). With 0 bases clipped from V and 4 bases from J, the junction kept 6 bases outside the gene matches. This CDR3 has 16 amino acids. CDR3 loop: CAWSVAGGSPYNEQFF. The CDR3 DNA is TGTGCCTGGAGTGTAGCGGGAGGGTCCCCATACAATGAGCAGTTCTTC. The full variable domain, rest sourced from reference TRBV30 and TRBJ2-1, is SQTIHQWPATLVQPVGSPLSLECTVEGTSNPNLYWYRQAAGRGLQLLFYSVGIGQISSEVPQNLSASRPQDRQFILSSKKLLLSDSGFYLCAWSVAGGSPYNEQFFGPGTRLTVL.

This clone showed up just once. This chain joins TRBV7-2 and TRBJ2-2, with D perhaps matching TRBD2 (5 bases). The CDR3 is 15 amino acids. The ends were cut back, 1 base at V and 5 bases at J, with 11 bases in the middle. Germline V gene lookup returns CDR1 SGHTA and CDR2 FQGNSA. DNA for the CDR3: TGTGCCAGCAGCTTAGATTTAGCGATGACCGGGGAGCTGTTTTTT. It translates to CASSLDLAMTGELFF.